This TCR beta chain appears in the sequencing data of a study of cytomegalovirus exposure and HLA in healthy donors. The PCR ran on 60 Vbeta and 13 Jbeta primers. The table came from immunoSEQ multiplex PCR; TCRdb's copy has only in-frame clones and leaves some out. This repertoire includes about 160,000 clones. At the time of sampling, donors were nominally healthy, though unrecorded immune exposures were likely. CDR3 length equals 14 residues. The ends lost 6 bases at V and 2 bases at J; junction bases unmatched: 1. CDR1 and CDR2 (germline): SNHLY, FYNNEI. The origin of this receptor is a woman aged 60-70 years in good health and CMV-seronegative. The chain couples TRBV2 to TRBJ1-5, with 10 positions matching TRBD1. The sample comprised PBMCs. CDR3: CASRDRGGNQPQHF. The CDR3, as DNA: TGTGCCAGCAGGGACAGGGGGGGCAATCAGCCCCAGCATTTT.